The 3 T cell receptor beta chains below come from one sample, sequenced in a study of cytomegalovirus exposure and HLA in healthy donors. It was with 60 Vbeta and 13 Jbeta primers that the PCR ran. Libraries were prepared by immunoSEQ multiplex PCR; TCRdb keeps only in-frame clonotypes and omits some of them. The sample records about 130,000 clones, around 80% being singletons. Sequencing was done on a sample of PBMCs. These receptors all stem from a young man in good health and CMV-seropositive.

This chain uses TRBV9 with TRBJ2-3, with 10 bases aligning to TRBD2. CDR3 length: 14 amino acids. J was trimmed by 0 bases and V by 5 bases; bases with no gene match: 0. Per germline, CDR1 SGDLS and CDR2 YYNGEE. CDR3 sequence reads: CASSSGGSTDTQYF. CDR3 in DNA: TGTGCCAGCAGTAGCGGGGGGAGCACAGATACGCAGTATTTT.

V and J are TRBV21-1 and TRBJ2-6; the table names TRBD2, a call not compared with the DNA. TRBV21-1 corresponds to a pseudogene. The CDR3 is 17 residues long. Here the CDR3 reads CASSARPPGTGANVLTF. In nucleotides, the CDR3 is TGTGCCAGCAGCGCCCGACCGCCGGGGACTGGGGCCAACGTCCTGACTTTC.

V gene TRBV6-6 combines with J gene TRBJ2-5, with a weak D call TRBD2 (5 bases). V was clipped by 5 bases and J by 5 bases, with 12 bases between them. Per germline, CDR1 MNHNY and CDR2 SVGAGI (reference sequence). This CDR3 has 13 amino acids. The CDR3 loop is CASSAARGETQYF. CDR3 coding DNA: TGTGCCAGCAGTGCGGCGAGAGGGGAGACCCAGTACTTC.